The source of this T cell receptor beta chain is a study of blood T cell repertoires in COVID-19. In the authors' methods: Amplification from reference gene primers served as the basis for estimated nucleated cell counts. Libraries were prepared by immunoSEQ multiplex PCR; TCRdb keeps only in-frame clonotypes and omits some of them. The V and J calls and clone size are taken from that table; D and trimming were inferred from the DNA. In the table there are about 280,000 clones, under 90% of which are singletons. It was during active infection that Seattle patients were enrolled and then longitudinally followed. This clone was detected only a few times. Per germline, CDR1 KGHSH and CDR2 LQKENI. Trimming left V 2 bases short and J 0 bases short, with 23 bases between. The CDR3 runs to 20 residues.

The chain carries TRBV18 and TRBJ1-5; D gene unclear. The sample was peripheral blood. This receptor was obtained from a woman in her 30s with COVID-19, enrolled during active disease. The chain's CDR3 is CASSPTGREDFTLSNQPQHF. The CDR3 bases are TGTGCCAGCTCACCAACGGGAAGGGAGGATTTTACCCTTAGCAATCAGCCCCAGCATTTT.